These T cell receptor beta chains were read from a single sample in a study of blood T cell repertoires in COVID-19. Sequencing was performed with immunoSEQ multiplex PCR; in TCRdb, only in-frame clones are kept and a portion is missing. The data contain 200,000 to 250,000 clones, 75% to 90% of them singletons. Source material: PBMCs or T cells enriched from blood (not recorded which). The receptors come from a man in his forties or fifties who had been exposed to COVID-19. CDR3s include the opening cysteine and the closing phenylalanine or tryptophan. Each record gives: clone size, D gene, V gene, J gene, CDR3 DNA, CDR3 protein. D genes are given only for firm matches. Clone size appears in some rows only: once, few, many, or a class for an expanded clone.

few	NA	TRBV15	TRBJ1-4	TGTGCCACCAGCAGAGATGGACAGCCTAATGAAAAACTGTTTTTT	CATSRDGQPNEKLFF
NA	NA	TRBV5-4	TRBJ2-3	TGTGCCAGCAGCTTTCCAGGCTATACGCAGTATTTT	CASSFPGYTQYF
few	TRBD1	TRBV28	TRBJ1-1	TGTGCCAGCAGAGGACAGGGACGTGGCACTGAAGCTTTCTTT	CASRGQGRGTEAFF
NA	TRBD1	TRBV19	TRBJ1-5	TGTGCCAGTAGCCGCGGGACAGGGCATGCGGGGCAGCCCCAGCATTTT	CASSRGTGHAGQPQHF
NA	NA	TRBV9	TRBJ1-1	TGTGCCAGCAGCGTAGTTGGGGCAGGGGAAGCTTTCTTT	CASSVVGAGEAFF
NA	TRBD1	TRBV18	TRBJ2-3	TGTGCCAGCTCATCGTTCCGGGACAGGGGGACAGATACGCAGTATTTT	CASSSFRDRGTDTQYF
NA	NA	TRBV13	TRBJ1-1	TGTGCCAGCAAGTCCAGGGTGTCAACTGAAGCTTTCTTT	CASKSRVSTEAFF
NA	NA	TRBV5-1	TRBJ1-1	TGCGCCAGCAGCGAGGGGGGGCTAGGAACTGAAGCTTTCTTT	CASSEGGLGTEAFF
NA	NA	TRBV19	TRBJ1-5	TGTGCCAGTAGTATAGCCCTCGCGAATCAGCCCCAGCATTTT	CASSIALANQPQHF
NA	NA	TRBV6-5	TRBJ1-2	TGTGCCAGCGGCGGGCTCGGCTATGGCTACACCTTC	CASGGLGYGYTF
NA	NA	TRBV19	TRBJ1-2	TGTGCCAGTAGTTGGAGGGAGAGCTACACCTTC	CASSWRESYTF
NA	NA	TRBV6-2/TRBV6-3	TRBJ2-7	TGTGCCAGCAGTTACCGGGACAACTCCTACGAGCAGTACTTC	CASSYRDNSYEQYF
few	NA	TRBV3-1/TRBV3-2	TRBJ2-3	TGTGCCAGCAGCCCTGGCGGGACGGTTTTAGGCACAGATACGCAGTATTTT	CASSPGGTVLGTDTQYF
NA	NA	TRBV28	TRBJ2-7	TGTGCCAGCAGTTTACCACAGAGCTACGAGCAGTACTTC	CASSLPQSYEQYF
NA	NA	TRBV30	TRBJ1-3	TGTGCCTGGAGTATATTGAGCTCTGGAAACACCATATATTTT	CAWSILSSGNTIYF
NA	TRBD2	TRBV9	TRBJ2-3	TGTGCCAGCAGCATTAGCGGGAGGGCCACCGGCACAGATACGCAGTATTTT	CASSISGRATGTDTQYF
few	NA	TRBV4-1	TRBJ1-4	TGCGCCAGCAGCCCTCCTAATGAGGGAAAACTGTTTTTT	CASSPPNEGKLFF
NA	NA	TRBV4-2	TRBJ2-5	TGTGCCAGCAGCCCGCTATGGCAGGGGCAAGAGACCCAGTACTTC	CASSPLWQGQETQYF
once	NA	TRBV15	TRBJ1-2	TGTGCCACCAGCAGGGGGGGGGCGCACACCTTC	CATSRGGAHTF
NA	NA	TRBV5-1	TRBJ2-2	TGCGCCAGCAGCTCGCCGGGAATAGGTGGCACCGGGGAGCTGTTTTTT	CASSSPGIGGTGELFF
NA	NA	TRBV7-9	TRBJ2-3	TGTGCCAGCAGCTTGGCCGGGGGTGGGTCAGATACGCAGTATTTT	CASSLAGGGSDTQYF
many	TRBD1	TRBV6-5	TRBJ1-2	TGTGCCAGCAGAAGGGACAGGAAATATGGCTACACCTTC	CASRRDRKYGYTF
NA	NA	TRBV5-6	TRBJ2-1	TGTGCCAGCAGCTTGGCCAGGCTAGCTGATACCTACAATGAGCAGTTCTTC	CASSLARLADTYNEQFF
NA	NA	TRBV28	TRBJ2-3	TGTGCCAGCAGTTCGCCCCAACTAGAGAGCGATACGCAGTATTTT	CASSSPQLESDTQYF
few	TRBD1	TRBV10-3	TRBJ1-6	TGTGCCATCTCTTCGGCAGGGGGCCTTTATTCACCCCTCCACTTT	CAISSAGGLYSPLHF
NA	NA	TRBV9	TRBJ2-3	TGTGCCAGCAGCCCAGTGGCGGCAGATACGCAGTATTTT	CASSPVAADTQYF
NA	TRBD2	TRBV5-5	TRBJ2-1	TGTGCCAGCAGCTCGCTGACTAGCGGGACAAACAATGAGCAGTTCTTC	CASSSLTSGTNNEQFF
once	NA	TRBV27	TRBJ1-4	TGTGCCAGCAGTCCCCGTCTGAATGAAAAACTGTTTTTT	CASSPRLNEKLFF
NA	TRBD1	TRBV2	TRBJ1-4	TGTGCCAGCAGTGTTGAAGGGGGCCTTGAAAAACTGTTTTTT	CASSVEGGLEKLFF
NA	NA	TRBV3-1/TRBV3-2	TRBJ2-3	TGTGCCAGCAGCCAAGTTGGGCCTGCAGATACGCAGTATTTT	CASSQVGPADTQYF
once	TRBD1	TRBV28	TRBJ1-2	TGTGCCAGCAGCCCCCGGACAGGCCACTATGGCTACACCTTC	CASSPRTGHYGYTF
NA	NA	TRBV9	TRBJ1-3	TGTGCCAGCAGCGCAGCGGCGGGAAACACCATATATTTT	CASSAAAGNTIYF
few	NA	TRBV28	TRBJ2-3	TGTGCCAGCAGCCGCCCCCTAAGCACAGATACGCAGTATTTT	CASSRPLSTDTQYF
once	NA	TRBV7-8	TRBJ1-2	TGTGCCAGCAGCCTAGACACCGTCTCCCTCTATGGCTACACCTTC	CASSLDTVSLYGYTF
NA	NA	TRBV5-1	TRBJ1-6	TGCGCCAGCAGCATGAAGCTCGGGGGGACCGATTCACCCCTCCACTTT	CASSMKLGGTDSPLHF
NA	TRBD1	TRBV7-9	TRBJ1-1	TGTGCCAGCAGCCCGGATACCCTTGACAGGGTTAGAGGCACTGAAGCTTTCTTT	CASSPDTLDRVRGTEAFF
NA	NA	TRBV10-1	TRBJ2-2	TGCGCCAGCAGTTCGGCGGGGAACACCGGGGAGCTGTTTTTT	CASSSAGNTGELFF